The 11 T cell receptor beta chains below come from one sample, sequenced in a study of T cells in Graves' hyperthyroidism and ophthalmopathy. TCR beta CDR3 region amplification was performed from RNA transcripts. The TCR CDR3 was amplified in a first-round RT-PCR using the HTBI primer set. TCRdb ran MiXCR on the multiplex PCR reads and lists one entry per CDR3 protein. The sample lists approximately 590,000 distinct CDR3 sequences, 15% to 18% occurring once. Sequencing was carried out using blood. The source of these receptors is a woman younger than 45 with Graves' hyperthyroidism.

In regard to this clonotype: A single base separates this from a much larger clone, so it may be a read error. CDR3 residues: CASSVRGRTSNEQFF. The CDR3 nucleotides read TGTGCCAGCAGCGTCCGGGGAAGGACTAGCAATGAGCAGTTCTTC. The chain has TRBV11-2 and TRBJ2-1; 7 bases agree with TRBD2. The junction had 10 bases not matched to a gene; V was cut back by 5 bases and J by 6 bases. Per germline, CDR1 SGHAT and CDR2 FQNNGV. CDR3 length equals 15 residues.

In this sample, this clonotype turned up many times. V is TRBV6-1 and J is TRBJ1-3; 7 nucleotides match TRBD1. This CDR3 has 16 amino acids. After removal of 2 bases from V and 4 bases from J, the junction contained 8 bases not matched to a gene. In germline, CDR1 is MNHNS, CDR2 SASEGT. The CDR3 loop reads CASSERRTGAGNTIYF. CDR3 bases: TGTGCCAGCAGTGAACGTCGCACAGGGGCAGGAAACACCATATATTTT.

A remark on this clonotype: This may stem from a read error, because a much larger clone lies one nucleotide away. This chain uses TRBV29-1 with TRBJ2-5; 7 bases match TRBD1. CDR1 is SQVTM and CDR2 is ANQGSEA in the germline V gene. The CDR3 sequence is 14 residues long. CDR3 DNA: TGCAGCGTTGAAAGTGGGACAGTCCAAGAGACCCAGTGCTTC. This gives the protein CSVESGTVQETQCF.

Concerning this clonotype: Just one base apart from a much larger clone, this may be a read error. The chain joins TRBV18 to TRBJ2-1; 11 positions match TRBD2. From germline, CDR1 is KGHSH and CDR2 LQKENI. The CDR3 spans 17 residues. Trimming cost V 5 bases and J 6 bases; bases outside gene matches: 12. In DNA, the CDR3 is TGTGCCAGCTCATCCGCATCGACTAGCGGGATAGGCAATGAGCAGTTCTTC. It encodes CASSSASTSGIGNEQFF.

This clonotype showed up many times. The chain is built from TRBV27 and TRBJ2-1, with D perhaps matching TRBD2 (5 bases). CDR3 length: 14 residues. CDR1 is MNHEY, CDR2 SMNVEV, per germline (reference sequence). V gave up 7 bases and J gave up 4 bases, with 14 bases separating them. The CDR3 loop reads CASTPNGLYNEQFF. Here the CDR3 DNA reads TGTGCCAGCACGCCGAATGGACTGTACAATGAGCAGTTCTTC.

A remark on this clonotype: A much more abundant neighbour one base away suggests this may be a read error. The rearrangement joins TRBV18 to TRBJ1-2; 7 positions agree with TRBD1. This CDR3 contains 14 residues. Germline V CDR1 and CDR2: KGHSH, LQKENI. Trimming removed 5 bases from V and 4 bases from J; junction bases left unmatched: 7. In nucleotides, the CDR3 is TGTGCCAGCTCAGCATCAGAGGGGGCCTATGGCTACACCTTC. Translation gives CASSASEGAYGYTF.

This clonotype was seen a handful of times. The rearrangement links TRBV24-1 to TRBJ2-3; the D gene is possibly TRBD1 (5 bases). Germline lookup yields CDR1 KGHDR and CDR2 SFDVKD. Trimming cost V 8 bases and J 1 base, with 9 bases left between them. The CDR3 is made up of 13 amino acids. CDR3 coding DNA: TGTGCCACCACCCTAGGGGGCACAGATACGCAGTATTTT. Its translation: CATTLGGTDTQYF.

The table lists this clonotype with a few counts. V usage is TRBV6-1 and J usage is TRBJ2-7; TRBD1 matches 7 bases. Germline lookup yields CDR1 MNHNS and CDR2 SASEGT. The CDR3 totals 13 residues. Unmatched junction bases numbered 5, after V lost 5 bases and J lost 4 bases. In nucleotides, the CDR3 is TGTGCCAGCAGTCGAACAGGGGTGTACGAGCAGTACTTC. Its protein product is CASSRTGVYEQYF.

This clonotype was counted many times. The chain is built from TRBV2 and TRBJ2-7, with 7 bases matching TRBD1. The V segment lost 6 bases and the J segment 6 bases; nucleotides outside the gene matches: 8. Germline CDR1 is SNHLY and CDR2 is FYNNEI. The CDR3 consists of 13 residues. The CDR3 here is CASRAGGSGEQYF. The CDR3 nucleotides read TGTGCCAGCAGAGCAGGGGGTTCGGGCGAGCAGTACTTC.

The rearrangement joins TRBV19 to TRBJ2-7; D not resolved. Germline assignment: CDR1 LNHDA and CDR2 SQIVND (reference sequence). V lost 1 base and J 7 bases, leaving 17 bases between the germline ends. This CDR3 has 15 residues. The CDR3 DNA reads as TGTGCCAGTAGTATAGGTCGACCCACTCCGCGGGAGCAGTACTTC. Protein: CASSIGRPTPREQYF.

This clonotype was seen repeatedly, ten times or more. V gene TRBV6-5 combines with J gene TRBJ2-3; D may be TRBD2 (6 bases). Germline V gene lookup returns CDR1 MNHEY and CDR2 SVGAGI. CDR3 length: 18 amino acids. The V end lost 2 bases, the J end lost 0 bases, and 18 bases lay between the germline ends. CDR3: CASSYTRPGRMSTDTQYF. DNA for the CDR3: TGTGCCAGCAGTTACACAAGACCGGGGAGGATGAGCACAGATACGCAGTATTTT.